This TCR beta chain was sequenced for a study of memory CD4+ T cells and cytomegalovirus serostatus. The sort gate was single viable CD3+CD4+CD8-CD45RO+ cells for memory CD4+ T cells. Serostatus was set by detecting CMV pp150, pp28, p38, p52 IgG. This clone was counted a few times. Germline lookup yields CDR1 SGHNT and CDR2 YYREEE (reference sequence). The V and J ends lost 0 bases and 2 bases, in that order; junction bases with no gene match: 4. The CDR3 totals 15 residues. TCRdb's copy holds only in-frame clones and misses some; the assay was immunoSEQ multiplex PCR. The sample has around 53,000 clones, approximately 80% seen once.

This clonotype was sampled from an adult in good health and CMV-seropositive. Sequencing was performed on memory CD4+ T cells from blood. The chain couples TRBV5-4 to TRBJ2-7, with 8 bases identical to TRBD2. In DNA form, the CDR3 reads TGTGCCAGCAGCTTGGATCTAGCGGGTACCTACGAGCAGTACTTC. Protein: CASSLDLAGTYEQYF.